The 19 T cell receptor beta chains presented below share a single source sample, sequenced in a study of cytomegalovirus exposure and HLA in healthy donors. The PCR ran on 60 Vbeta and 13 Jbeta primers. The method was immunoSEQ multiplex PCR; TCRdb's version includes in-frame clones alone and lacks a portion of them. Altogether roughly 160,000 clones are present, approximately 83% being singletons, with the ten largest covering about 1.2%. Sequencing input: PBMCs. The source of these receptors is a boy under 10 years old in good health and CMV-seronegative.

This chain uses TRBV6-5 with TRBJ2-1; 9 nucleotides align to TRBD2. CDR1 is MNHEY, CDR2 SVGAGI, per germline. Unmatched junction bases numbered 6, after V lost 2 bases and J lost 4 bases. CDR3 size: 16 residues. In DNA form, the CDR3 reads TGTGCCAGCAGTTACGGGACAGCGGGGGGTTACAATGAGCAGTTCTTC. This gives the protein CASSYGTAGGYNEQFF.

The chain links TRBV27 to TRBJ1-5; 8 nucleotides align to TRBD1. The CDR3 has 15 residues. Germline V gene lookup returns CDR1 MNHEY and CDR2 SMNVEV (reference sequence). V gave up 2 bases and J gave up 5 bases; unmatched junction bases: 5. CDR3 sequence (DNA): TGTGCCAGCAGTTTACGGGCAGGGGGCGATCAGCCCCAGCATTTT. Its translation is CASSLRAGGDQPQHF.

The chain employs TRBV5-6 and TRBJ2-2; D unresolved. The germline V and J ends were trimmed by 1 base and 7 bases, with 11 bases remaining between them. The CDR3 spans 14 residues. Germline values: CDR1 SGHDT, CDR2 YYEEEE. The CDR3 DNA sequence: TGTGCCAGCAGCTTGTTACAGTCCTACGGGGAGCTGTTTTTT. The encoded protein is CASSLLQSYGELFF.

The chain carries TRBV9 and TRBJ1-2; 10 nucleotides line up with TRBD1. This CDR3 is 14 amino acids long. In germline, CDR1 is SGDLS, CDR2 YYNGEE. J gave up 7 bases and V 4 bases, and 7 bases lay outside the gene matches. CDR3 in amino acids: CASSFRDRGTGYTF. The DNA of the CDR3 is TGTGCCAGCAGCTTCCGGGACAGGGGAACTGGCTACACCTTC.

V gene TRBV10-3 combines with J gene TRBJ1-3; tentatively, D is TRBD1 (5 bases). This CDR3 spans 16 amino acids. V lost 6 bases and J 0 bases, leaving 15 bases between the germline ends. Per germline, CDR1 ENHRY and CDR2 SYGVKD. CDR3 coding DNA: TGTGCCATCAGGGGAGGGACGGTCAACTCTGGAAACACCATATATTTT. It translates to CAIRGGTVNSGNTIYF.

CDR3 in amino acids: CASSLASGRIGGETQYF. CDR3 coding DNA: TGTGCCAGCAGCTTAGCCAGCGGGAGAATCGGTGGGGAGACCCAGTACTTC. The V call is TRBV13, the J call TRBJ2-5; 8 nucleotides match TRBD2. Losses at the gene ends were 1 base for V and 5 bases for J; bases not matched to a gene: 12. Germline CDR1 is PRHDT and CDR2 is FYEKMQ (reference sequence). This CDR3 comprises 17 residues.

The chain joins TRBV18 to TRBJ1-5; 7 bases line up with TRBD1. The J segment lost 5 bases and the V segment lost 3 bases, leaving 4 bases of the junction unmatched. Germline CDR1 and CDR2: KGHSH and LQKENI. The CDR3 totals 14 residues. The CDR3 nucleotides are TGTGCCAGCTCACCGGGGCAGGGGGATCAGCCCCAGCATTTT. Its protein is CASSPGQGDQPQHF.

This clone showed up just once. The chain employs TRBV4-3 and TRBJ1-2; no firm D call. Germline V gene lookup returns CDR1 LGHNA and CDR2 YSLEER. The CDR3 consists of 18 residues. V lost 0 bases and J lost 4, with 21 bases in between. CDR3 nucleotides: TGCGCCAGCAGCCAAGAGGTCACGGGAGCCGTGATTACCTATGGCTACACCTTC. Translation gives CASSQEVTGAVITYGYTF.

The V and J genes are TRBV29-1 and TRBJ1-1; TRBD1 matches at 9 bases. J gave up 3 bases and V 5 bases, and 16 bases lay outside the gene matches. CDR1 is SQVTM and CDR2 is ANQGSEA in the germline V gene. The length of the CDR3 is 17 residues. CDR3 residues: CSVFAGSGQGVYTEAFF. The CDR3 DNA reads as TGCAGCGTTTTTGCGGGGTCGGGACAGGGTGTTTACACTGAAGCTTTCTTT.

The chain employs TRBV9 and TRBJ2-3; 13 bases align to TRBD2. Germline V CDR1 and CDR2: SGDLS, YYNGEE. Trimming at V came to 2 bases and at J to 2 bases, leaving 5 bases not matched to a gene. The CDR3 covers 17 residues. In DNA, the CDR3 is TGTGCCAGCAGCGTCGCTGGGACTAGCGGGGTCACAGATACGCAGTATTTT. This gives the protein CASSVAGTSGVTDTQYF.

This clone occurred a few times. The chain carries TRBV14 and TRBJ1-3; D is possibly TRBD1 (5 bases). Trimming took 2 bases from V and 0 from J, leaving 11 bases between them. Germline-derived CDR1 and CDR2 are SGHDN and FVKESK. CDR3 length: 16 residues. The CDR3: CASSQSGGHSGNTIYF. The DNA for the CDR3 is TGTGCCAGCAGCCAATCGGGAGGACACTCTGGAAACACCATATATTTT.

The chain has TRBV29-1 and TRBJ1-2; 7 positions match TRBD1. Per germline, CDR1 SQVTM and CDR2 ANQGSEA. This CDR3 contains 15 residues. Losses at the gene ends were 4 bases for V and 4 bases for J; bases not matched to a gene: 12. In DNA form, the CDR3 reads TGCAGCGTTGTTAGGACAGGCGGTGTAGGCTATGGCTACACCTTC. Its translation is CSVVRTGGVGYGYTF.

The chain links TRBV6-6 to TRBJ2-1; weak D call: TRBD1 (5 bases). Between the trimmed V and J ends, which lost 5 bases and 5 bases, there was a span of 16 bases. The germline V gene has CDR1 MNHNY and CDR2 SVGAGI (reference sequence). CDR3 length: 15 amino acids. The CDR3 loop is CASSPMTEVHNEQFF. The CDR3 DNA sequence: TGTGCCAGCAGTCCTATGACAGAAGTGCACAATGAGCAGTTCTTC.

The chain has TRBV29-1 and TRBJ1-3; 8 bases match TRBD1. This CDR3 comprises 16 residues. Trimming took 0 bases from V and 6 from J; bases not matched to a gene: 10. Germline assignment: CDR1 SQVTM and CDR2 ANQGSEA. The CDR3 region has the DNA TGCAGCGTTGAAGATCGCTCGGGGACAGGCCTAAACACCATATATTTT. It translates to CSVEDRSGTGLNTIYF.

This rearrangement joins TRBV13 to TRBJ2-1; no clear D gene. Germline V gene data show CDR1 as PRHDT and CDR2 as FYEKMQ (reference sequence). V was trimmed by 5 bases and J by 0 bases, leaving 11 bases between them. The CDR3 runs 15 residues. The CDR3 is CASSTSVSSYNEQFF. CDR3 nucleotide sequence: TGTGCCAGCAGCACCTCGGTGAGCTCCTACAATGAGCAGTTCTTC.

This clone was seen just once. The chain couples TRBV7-9 to TRBJ1-2; D unresolved. The ends were cut back, 8 bases at V and 8 bases at J, with 15 bases in the middle. This CDR3 has 12 residues. The germline V gene has CDR1 SEHNR and CDR2 FQNEAQ (reference sequence). The chain's CDR3 is CASGRTEEGYTF. Here the CDR3 DNA reads TGTGCCAGCGGACGTACGGAGGAGGGCTACACCTTC.

The chain combines TRBV27 with TRBJ2-1, with 11 positions matching TRBD2. Germline loops: CDR1 MNHEY, CDR2 SMNVEV (reference sequence). This CDR3 is 17 amino acids long. J gave up 5 bases and V 5 bases, and 11 bases lay outside the gene matches. The CDR3 DNA follows: TGTGCCAGCAGTCTCCGGGGTAGCGGGAGGGTTGACAATGAGCAGTTCTTC. Translating it yields CASSLRGSGRVDNEQFF.

The chain carries TRBV6-1 and TRBJ2-4, with D unresolved. The CDR3 length is 15 residues. The ends were cut back, 2 bases at V and 0 bases at J, with 8 bases in the middle. CDR1 and CDR2 from the germline V gene are MNHNS and SASEGT. CDR3 in amino acids: CASSEHSIAKNIQYF. CDR3 nucleotide sequence: TGTGCCAGCAGTGAACACAGTATAGCCAAAAACATTCAGTACTTC.

This clone was counted once. V is TRBV9 and J is TRBJ2-1; 8 positions match TRBD1. In germline, CDR1 is SGDLS, CDR2 YYNGEE. Trimming at V came to 0 bases and at J to 7 bases, leaving 12 bases not matched to a gene. The CDR3 contains 17 residues. CDR3 in amino acids: CASSVEGDTGGLNEQFF. In nucleotides, the CDR3 is TGTGCCAGCAGCGTAGAAGGGGATACAGGGGGACTTAATGAGCAGTTCTTC.